The 29 T cell receptor beta chains below were found in one sample sequenced in a study of cytomegalovirus exposure and HLA in healthy donors. With 60 Vbeta and 13 Jbeta primers, the PCR was carried out. Some clones are missing from TCRdb's copy, which holds only in-frame ones; the method was immunoSEQ multiplex PCR. The sample holds fewer than 200,000 clones; 83% are singletons and the top ten take more than 1.5%. The sequencing input was PBMCs. The receptors shown here come from a man aged 50 to 59 in good health and CMV-seronegative.

J is TRBJ2-7 and V is TRBV28; possibly TRBD2 for D (6 bases). Germline lookup yields CDR1 MDHEN and CDR2 SYDVKM. V was clipped by 7 bases and J by 0 bases, with 13 bases between them. The CDR3 is 14 residues long. CDR3 DNA: TGTGCCAGCAAAGGGAACGGGGGCTCCTACGAGCAGTACTTC. Translation gives CASKGNGGSYEQYF.

This clone was seen once. J is TRBJ1-1 and V is TRBV15, with D possibly being TRBD1 (6 bases). V was clipped by 1 base and J by 0 bases, with 12 bases between them. Germline V gene sequence: CDR1 LNHNV, CDR2 YYDKDF (reference sequence). The CDR3 contains 16 residues. The DNA for the CDR3 is TGTGCCACCAGCAGAGCTCGGACAGCCATGAACACTGAAGCTTTCTTT. Protein: CATSRARTAMNTEAFF.

This clone was counted between two and nine times. This chain joins TRBV5-1 and TRBJ1-4; no firm D call. Between the trimmed V and J ends, which lost 5 bases and 7 bases, there was a span of 12 bases. There are 13 residues in the CDR3. CDR1 SGHRS and CDR2 YFSETQ come from the germline V gene. The CDR3 sequence: CASRQPPGEKLFF. CDR3 DNA sequence: TGCGCCAGCAGACAACCGCCAGGTGAAAAACTGTTTTTT.

The chain couples TRBV10-3 to TRBJ2-1; TRBD2 matches at 10 bases. Germline-derived CDR1 and CDR2 are ENHRY and SYGVKD. Trimming cost V 4 bases and J 6 bases; bases outside gene matches: 9. This CDR3 comprises 16 residues. CDR3 coding DNA: TGTGCCATCAGTGCGGCTAGCGGGAGAGGGGTCAATGAGCAGTTCTTC. It translates to CAISAASGRGVNEQFF.

Comments on this clone: Relative to the germline gene, one junction end is altered; a read error may explain this. This chain links TRBV28 with TRBJ2-4; TRBD1 matches at 8 bases. The CDR3 runs to 17 residues. Germline V lookup: CDR1 MDHEN, CDR2 SYDVKM. The CDR3 DNA follows: TGTGCCGGCAGTATTCTGCCAGGGGGCATGGCCAAAAACATTCAGTACTTC. It specifies CAGSILPGGMAKNIQYF.

The chain has TRBV6-4 and TRBJ1-1; D not resolved. Germline assignment: CDR1 MRHNA and CDR2 SNTAGT. CDR3 length: 14 amino acids. Trimming left V 0 bases short and J 8 bases short, with 13 bases between. The CDR3 coding sequence is TGTGCCAGCAGTGACTCGCGGCGGGAAACCGAAGCTTTCTTT. Translated, it gives CASSDSRRETEAFF.

The CDR3: CASSLALAGARSYNEQFF. The CDR3 DNA is TGTGCCAGCAGCTTGGCCCTAGCGGGAGCAAGGTCCTACAATGAGCAGTTCTTC. The rearrangement links TRBV7-9 to TRBJ2-1; TRBD2 agrees at 10 bases. The CDR3 contains 18 residues. V trimming: 3 bases; J trimming: 1 base; junction bases outside the gene matches: 9. Germline V gene sequence: CDR1 SEHNR, CDR2 FQNEAQ (reference sequence). The whole variable domain, filled in from reference TRBV7-9 and TRBJ2-1, reads DTGVSQNPRHKITKRGQNVTFRCDPISEHNRLYWYRQTLGQGPEFLTYFQNEAQLEKSRLLSDRFSAERPKGSFSTLEIQRTEQGDSAMYLCASSLALAGARSYNEQFFGPGTRLTVL.

The chain's CDR3 is CASSQEEQSTDTQYF. In DNA, the CDR3 is TGTGCCAGCAGCCAAGAAGAACAGAGCACAGATACGCAGTATTTT. V and J are TRBV4-2 and TRBJ2-3; D is uncertain. The CDR3 is 15 amino acids. Trimming removed 0 bases at V and 0 bases at J, with 7 bases between. Germline V gives CDR1 LGHNA, CDR2 YNFKEQ.

The chain uses TRBV7-9 and TRBJ1-4; TRBD1 agrees at 8 bases. CDR1 is SEHNR, CDR2 FQNEAQ, per germline (reference sequence). The CDR3 loop spans 16 amino acids. The trim removed 5 bases at V and 2 bases at J, leaving 7 bases unmatched. CDR3 bases: TGTGCCAGCAGCCAGACAGGGGAAATCACTAATGAAAAACTGTTTTTT. The encoded protein is CASSQTGEITNEKLFF.

The chain has TRBV18 and TRBJ2-5, with 10 bases fitting TRBD2. Germline CDR1 reads KGHSH; CDR2 reads LQKENI. Losses at the gene ends were 3 bases for V and 1 base for J; bases not matched to a gene: 2. CDR3 length: 15 residues. The CDR3 here is CASSPSSGGQETQYF. CDR3 nucleotides: TGTGCCAGCTCACCGTCTAGCGGGGGCCAAGAGACCCAGTACTTC. Filled out from reference TRBV18 and TRBJ2-5, the complete variable domain reads NAGVMQNPRHLVRRRGQEARLRCSPMKGHSHVYWYRQLPEEGLKFMVYLQKENIIDESGMPKERFSAEFPKEGPSILRIQQVVRGDSAAYFCASSPSSGGQETQYFGPGTRLLVL.

The chain recombines TRBV12-5 with TRBJ2-1, with D perhaps TRBD2 (6 bases). Germline CDR1 and CDR2: LGHNT and FRNRAP. The V and J ends lost 7 bases and 9 bases respectively, with 16 bases between them. The CDR3 runs to 13 residues. In DNA form, the CDR3 reads TGTGCTAGTGTCTGGGGGGAAAGGGCTGAGCAGTTCTTC. It translates to CASVWGERAEQFF.

This sequence joins TRBV11-2 and TRBJ1-1; TRBD1 is a possible D gene (6 bases). CDR3 length: 14 amino acids. The V and J ends lost 7 bases and 1 base respectively, with 13 bases between them. Germline V gives CDR1 SGHAT, CDR2 FQNNGV. The CDR3 loop is CASTLTGANTEAFF. The CDR3 coding sequence is TGTGCCAGCACCTTGACAGGCGCGAACACTGAAGCTTTCTTT.

The chain combines TRBV19 with TRBJ2-3, with D perhaps matching TRBD2 (6 bases). V gave up 3 bases and J gave up 0 bases, with 7 bases separating them. CDR1 and CDR2 from the germline V gene are LNHDA and SQIVND (reference sequence). The CDR3 contains 14 residues. CDR3 nucleotide sequence: TGTGCCAGTAGTATTGGGAGGAGCACAGATACGCAGTATTTT. Translation: CASSIGRSTDTQYF.

The chain combines TRBV6-6 with TRBJ1-2, with TRBD1 identical over 10 bases. With 4 bases clipped from V and 5 bases from J, the junction kept 4 bases outside the gene matches. Germline CDR1 is MNHNY and CDR2 is SVGAGI (reference sequence). The CDR3 extends over 14 amino acids. DNA of the CDR3: TGTGCCAGCAGTTCGGGACAGGGGCAATATGGCTACACCTTC. Protein product: CASSSGQGQYGYTF.

The V gene is TRBV28, the J gene TRBJ2-7, with a tentative D call TRBD1 (5 bases). The V and J ends lost 6 bases and 5 bases respectively, with 17 bases between them. This CDR3 contains 14 residues. CDR1 and CDR2 from the germline V gene are MDHEN and SYDVKM. CDR3 amino acids: CASSSPGISDEQYF. In DNA form, the CDR3 reads TGTGCCAGCAGCTCTCCAGGGATATCAGACGAGCAGTACTTC.

The chain links TRBV5-1 to TRBJ2-3, with TRBD2 matching over 9 bases. CDR1 and CDR2 (germline): SGHRS, YFSETQ. The CDR3 is 16 residues long. V shed 5 bases and J 2 bases; nucleotides not matched to a gene: 9. CDR3 sequence reads: CASRKGGRAITDTQYF. The CDR3 nucleotides read TGCGCCAGCAGGAAAGGCGGGAGGGCAATCACAGATACGCAGTATTTT.

This chain uses TRBV29-1 with TRBJ1-5, with D maybe TRBD1 (5 bases). Deletions cut 7 bases from V and 3 bases from J, with 13 bases between. Per germline, CDR1 SQVTM and CDR2 ANQGSEA. This CDR3 spans 13 amino acids. CDR3 sequence reads: CSARTGNNQPQHF. In nucleotides, the CDR3 is TGCAGCGCCAGAACAGGAAACAATCAGCCCCAGCATTTT.

The chain joins TRBV10-3 to TRBJ1-5, with 10 bases aligning to TRBD1. Per the germline V gene, CDR1 is ENHRY and CDR2 is SYGVKD. This CDR3 is 15 amino acids long. Unmatched junction bases numbered 7, after V lost 6 bases and J lost 5 bases. Written as DNA, the CDR3 is TGTGCCATCAGCTCTACCGGGACAGGGGATCAGCCCCAGCATTTT. Encoded protein: CAISSTGTGDQPQHF.

V and J are TRBV4-2 and TRBJ2-5, with D unclear. The CDR3 is 15 residues long. Germline lookup yields CDR1 LGHNA and CDR2 YNFKEQ. Trimming removed 0 bases from V and 4 bases from J, with 12 bases in between. CDR3 protein: CASSQELTRRETQYF. As DNA, the CDR3 is TGTGCCAGCAGCCAAGAACTTACCCGCCGAGAGACCCAGTACTTC.

The CDR3 region has the DNA TGTGCCAGCAGCCGAACTAGCGGGGGGGCTGAAAACATTCAGTACTTC. This encodes CASSRTSGGAENIQYF. This chain connects TRBV4-2 to TRBJ2-4, with 13 bases identical to TRBD2. The CDR3 runs 16 residues. In germline, CDR1 is LGHNA, CDR2 YNFKEQ. Trimming cost V 4 bases and J 5 bases; bases outside gene matches: 5.

The V call is TRBV7-3, the J call TRBJ1-1; 7 nucleotides match TRBD1. The J segment lost 7 bases and the V segment lost 3 bases, leaving 8 bases of the junction unmatched. Germline assignment: CDR1 SGHTA and CDR2 FQGTGA. The CDR3 is 14 residues long. The CDR3 DNA reads as TGTGCCAGCAGCTTCGGTGACAGGGCGAATGAAGCTTTCTTT. Protein sequence: CASSFGDRANEAFF. The full variable domain, its missing parts supplied by reference TRBV7-3 and TRBJ1-1, is GAGVSQTPSNKVTEKGKYVELRCDPISGHTALYWYRQSLGQGPEFLIYFQGTGAADDSGLPNDRFFAVRPEGSVSTLKIQRTERGDSAVYLCASSFGDRANEAFFGQGTRLTVV.

V usage is TRBV5-5 and J usage is TRBJ1-2; possibly TRBD1 for D (5 bases). CDR3 length: 14 amino acids. Germline CDR1 is SGHKS and CDR2 is YYEKEE (reference sequence). The ends were cut back, 7 bases at V and 3 bases at J, with 16 bases in the middle. The CDR3 bases are TGTGCCAGCGTCCAGGGTTATTTAGACTATGGCTACACCTTC. Translated: CASVQGYLDYGYTF. Full variable domain (remainder filled in from reference TRBV5-5 and TRBJ1-2): DAGVTQSPTHLIKTRGQQVTLRCSPISGHKSVSWYQQVLGQGPQFIFQYYEKEERGRGNFPDRFSARQFPNYSSELNVNALLLGDSALYLCASVQGYLDYGYTFGSGTRLTVV.

The genes are TRBV15 and TRBJ2-1; 10 bases fit TRBD2. CDR1 and CDR2 (germline): LNHNV, YYDKDF (reference sequence). The CDR3 runs 16 residues. Trimming at V came to 0 bases and at J to 9 bases, leaving 8 bases not matched to a gene. The CDR3 DNA reads TGTGCCACCAGCAGAGATTCCAGCGGGGGGGCCGGTGAGCAGTTCTTC. Its protein product is CATSRDSSGGAGEQFF.

V usage is TRBV7-9 and J usage is TRBJ1-2; 7 bases match TRBD1. Germline CDR1 and CDR2: SEHNR and FQNEAQ (reference sequence). J lost 5 bases, V lost 2 bases, and 5 bases had no gene match. CDR3 length equals 14 residues. CDR3 amino acids: CASSLTGVGYGYTF. For the CDR3, the DNA is TGTGCCAGCAGCTTAACAGGGGTGGGTTATGGCTACACCTTC.

The V call is TRBV4-1, the J call TRBJ2-1; 8 bases map to TRBD2. The V and J ends lost 4 bases and 3 bases, in that order; junction bases with no gene match: 8. Germline CDR1 reads MGHRA; CDR2 reads YSYEKL. The CDR3 extends over 16 amino acids. The CDR3 region is CASSPSSGGFYNEQFF. CDR3 nucleotides: TGCGCCAGCAGCCCCTCGAGCGGGGGCTTCTACAATGAGCAGTTCTTC.

The rearrangement links TRBV27 to TRBJ1-1, with no clear D. Germline V gene lookup returns CDR1 MNHEY and CDR2 SMNVEV (reference sequence). V shed 0 bases and J shed 7 bases, with 12 bases lying between them. CDR3 length: 14 amino acids. This chain's CDR3 is CASSLSPTTHEAFF. CDR3 DNA sequence: TGTGCCAGCAGTTTATCGCCAACGACACATGAAGCTTTCTTT.

V usage is TRBV7-2 and J usage is TRBJ2-7, with TRBD2 matching 14 bases. This CDR3 is built from 17 residues. With V trimmed by 1 base and J by 2 bases, 4 bases remained unmatched. Germline loops: CDR1 SGHTA, CDR2 FQGNSA. The CDR3 loop is CASSLEGTSGGPYEQYF. CDR3 in DNA: TGTGCCAGCAGCTTAGAAGGGACTAGCGGGGGACCCTACGAGCAGTACTTC.

The chain is built from TRBV4-3 and TRBJ2-2; 8 bases are a match to TRBD1. This CDR3 region has 17 residues. After removal of 0 bases from V and 6 bases from J, the junction contained 9 bases not matched to a gene. The V gene's germline CDR1 is LGHNA and CDR2 YSLEER. CDR3 DNA sequence: TGCGCCAGCAGCCAAGATTTCAGTGGGGGACAGGCCGGGGAGCTGTTTTTT. Residues: CASSQDFSGGQAGELFF.

The V gene is TRBV18, the J gene TRBJ2-5; 8 bases map to TRBD2. Germline V gene lookup returns CDR1 KGHSH and CDR2 LQKENI. The CDR3 sequence is 15 residues long. Unmatched junction bases numbered 4, after V lost 2 bases and J lost 2 bases. The CDR3 here is CASSPSGGRQETQYF. The CDR3 DNA reads TGTGCCAGCTCACCAAGCGGGGGACGGCAAGAGACCCAGTACTTC. Using reference TRBV18 and TRBJ2-5 for the parts outside the CDR3, the full variable domain is NAGVMQNPRHLVRRRGQEARLRCSPMKGHSHVYWYRQLPEEGLKFMVYLQKENIIDESGMPKERFSAEFPKEGPSILRIQQVVRGDSAAYFCASSPSGGRQETQYFGPGTRLLVL.